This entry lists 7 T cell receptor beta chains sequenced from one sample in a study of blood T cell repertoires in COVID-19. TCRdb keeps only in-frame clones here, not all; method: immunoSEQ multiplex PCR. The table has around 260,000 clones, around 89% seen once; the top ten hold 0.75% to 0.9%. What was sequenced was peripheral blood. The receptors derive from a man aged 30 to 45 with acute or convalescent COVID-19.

DNA of the CDR3: TGCGCCAGCAGCCGACAGGGCAGCGATGGAAACACCATATATTTT. It yields the protein CASSRQGSDGNTIYF. V usage is TRBV5-1 and J usage is TRBJ1-3, with TRBD1 matching over 7 bases. Trimming removed 4 bases from V and 3 bases from J; junction bases left unmatched: 7. The CDR3 contains 15 residues. Germline loops: CDR1 SGHRS, CDR2 YFSETQ.

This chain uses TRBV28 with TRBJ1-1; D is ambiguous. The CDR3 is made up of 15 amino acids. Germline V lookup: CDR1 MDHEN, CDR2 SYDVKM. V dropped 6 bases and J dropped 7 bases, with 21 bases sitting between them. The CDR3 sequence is CASSPIREGRGEAFF. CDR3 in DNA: TGTGCCAGCAGCCCAATCCGTGAGGGCCGGGGTGAAGCTTTCTTT.

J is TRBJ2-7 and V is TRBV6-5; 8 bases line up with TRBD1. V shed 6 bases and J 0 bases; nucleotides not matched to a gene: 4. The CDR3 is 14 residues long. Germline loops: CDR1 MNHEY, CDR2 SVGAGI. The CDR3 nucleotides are TGTGCCAGCAGGGACAGGGCGATCTCCTACGAGCAGTACTTC. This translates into CASRDRAISYEQYF.

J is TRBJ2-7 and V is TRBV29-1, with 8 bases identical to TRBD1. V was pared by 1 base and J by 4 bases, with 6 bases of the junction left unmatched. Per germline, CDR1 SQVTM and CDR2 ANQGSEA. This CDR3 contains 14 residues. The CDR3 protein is CSVEVPGQGYEQYF. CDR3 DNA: TGCAGCGTTGAAGTTCCCGGACAGGGTTACGAGCAGTACTTC.

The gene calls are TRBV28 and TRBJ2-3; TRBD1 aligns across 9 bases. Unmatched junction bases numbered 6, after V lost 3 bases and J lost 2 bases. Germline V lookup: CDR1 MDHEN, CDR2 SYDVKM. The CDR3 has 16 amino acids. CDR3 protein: CASSFLGTGITDTQYF. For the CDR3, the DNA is TGTGCCAGCAGTTTCCTAGGGACAGGGATCACAGATACGCAGTATTTT.

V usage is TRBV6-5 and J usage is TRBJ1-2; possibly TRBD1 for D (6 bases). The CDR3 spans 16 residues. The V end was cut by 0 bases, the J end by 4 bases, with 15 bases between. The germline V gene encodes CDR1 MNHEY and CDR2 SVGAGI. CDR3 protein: CASSYSNQGRGYGYTF. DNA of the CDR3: TGTGCCAGCAGTTACTCAAATCAGGGGCGAGGCTATGGCTACACCTTC.

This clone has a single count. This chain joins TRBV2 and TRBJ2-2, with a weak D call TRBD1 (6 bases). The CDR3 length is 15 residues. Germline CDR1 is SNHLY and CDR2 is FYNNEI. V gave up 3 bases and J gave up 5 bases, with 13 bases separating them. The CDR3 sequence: CASSEGAVRTGELFF. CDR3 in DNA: TGTGCCAGCAGTGAGGGGGCGGTGCGGACCGGGGAGCTGTTTTTT.